Below, 28 T cell receptor beta chains from the same sample are listed, as sequenced in a study of graft-versus-host responses after intestinal transplantation (dated by TCRdb to the early 2020s). To isolate intraepithelial and lamina propria lymphocytes from graft specimens, dithiothreitol, EDTA incubations and collagenase D digestion were used. Libraries were made using the immunoSEQ multiplex PCR assay. Sourced from immuneACCESS, this table was stored by TCRdb with only in-frame sequences that have V and J called. A share of the clones is absent; for the studies checked, an unresolved V gene accounts for under half, and the remainder has no known explanation. This sample has under 75,000 clones in its table, and around 90% of those were observed once. The ten largest clones add up to 1.5% to 2% of the sample. The sequencing used ileum tissue, collected roughly 54 weeks after transplant. These receptors all stem from a human patient who received an intestinal transplant, so some T cells may come from the graft donor.

The chain carries TRBV7-9 and TRBJ2-1; unclear D gene. V was pared by 4 bases and J by 7 bases, with 8 bases between. From germline, CDR1 is SEHNR and CDR2 FQNEAQ (reference sequence). CDR3 size: 12 residues. The DNA for the CDR3 is TGTGCCAGCAGCTATCAGAGGAATGAGCAGTTCTTC. Protein: CASSYQRNEQFF.

This chain joins TRBV4-1 and TRBJ1-1; D gene ambiguous. V dropped 5 bases and J dropped 10 bases, with 14 bases sitting between them. This CDR3 has 12 residues. Per the germline V gene, CDR1 is MGHRA and CDR2 is YSYEKL. CDR3 sequence reads: CASSSAAGSAFF. The DNA for the CDR3 is TGCGCCAGCAGCTCCGCAGCCGGTTCAGCTTTCTTT.

The chain uses TRBV4-1 and TRBJ2-7; maybe TRBD2 (6 bases). V dropped 2 bases and J dropped 0 bases, with 14 bases sitting between them. In germline, CDR1 is MGHRA, CDR2 YSYEKL. The CDR3 is 16 amino acids. The CDR3 loop reads CASSQLLGTASYEQYF. The CDR3 DNA follows: TGCGCCAGCAGCCAACTCTTGGGGACTGCCTCCTACGAGCAGTACTTC.

The chain uses TRBV23-1 and TRBJ1-5; D remains unclear. TRBV23-1 is noted as an ORF with a role that remains uncertain. Trimming shortened V by 2 bases and J by 0 bases, and 17 bases separated the two germline ends. The CDR3 loop spans 18 amino acids. This CDR3 reads CASSQPADRPYSNQPQHF. The CDR3 DNA reads as TGCGCCAGCAGTCAACCGGCAGATCGCCCTTATAGCAATCAGCCCCAGCATTTT.

The V and J genes are TRBV2 and TRBJ1-1; 8 bases agree with TRBD1. V gave up 6 bases and J gave up 4 bases; unmatched junction bases: 4. Germline V gene data show CDR1 as SNHLY and CDR2 as FYNNEI. There are 13 residues in the CDR3. CDR3 sequence (DNA): TGTGCCAGCAGATCCGACAGGGGCACTGAAGCTTTCTTT. Its protein product is CASRSDRGTEAFF.

V gene TRBV28 combines with J gene TRBJ1-4; D ambiguous. V was shortened by 4 bases and J by 4 bases, with 7 bases between the two germline ends. In germline, CDR1 is MDHEN, CDR2 SYDVKM. The CDR3 length is 13 residues. The chain's CDR3 is CASSYRSNEKLFF. The CDR3 bases are TGTGCCAGCAGTTACCGAAGTAATGAAAAACTGTTTTTT.

This clone showed up just once. The chain couples TRBV14 to TRBJ1-1; D is unclear. There are 13 residues in the CDR3. CDR1 and CDR2 from the germline V gene are SGHDN and FVKESK. The ends were cut back, 0 bases at V and 3 bases at J, with 5 bases in the middle. The CDR3 spells CASSQDGYTEAFF. The CDR3 region has the DNA TGTGCCAGCAGCCAAGATGGGTACACTGAAGCTTTCTTT.

V usage is TRBV19 and J usage is TRBJ1-6, with D unclear. CDR3 length equals 18 residues. V shed 5 bases and J shed 3 bases, with 20 bases lying between them. Germline V CDR1 and CDR2: LNHDA, SQIVND (reference sequence). Here the CDR3 reads CASSPRGRGSVYNSPLHF. DNA for the CDR3: TGTGCCAGTAGTCCCCGAGGGCGGGGTAGTGTCTATAATTCACCCCTCCACTTT.

This chain uses TRBV2 with TRBJ2-1; D gene unclear. Germline V gene data show CDR1 as SNHLY and CDR2 as FYNNEI. The CDR3 is made up of 12 amino acids. With 4 bases removed from V and 0 bases from J, the gap between germline ends came to 1 base. CDR3 residues: CASSASYNEQFF. CDR3 DNA sequence: TGTGCCAGCAGTGCCTCCTACAATGAGCAGTTCTTC.

The CDR3 here is CSVEDPGAVQETQYF. The CDR3 DNA sequence: TGCAGCGTTGAAGATCCAGGAGCGGTCCAAGAGACCCAGTACTTC. The rearrangement uses TRBV29-1 and TRBJ2-5, with D tentatively TRBD2 (5 bases). The length of the CDR3 is 15 residues. Germline V gene sequence: CDR1 SQVTM, CDR2 ANQGSEA. Trimming cost V 0 bases and J 1 base, with 12 bases left between them.

The J gene is TRBJ2-1, the V gene TRBV6-1, with 8 bases that match TRBD1. The CDR3 loop spans 15 amino acids. Trimming at V came to 6 bases and at J to 1 base, leaving 5 bases not matched to a gene. CDR1 is MNHNS, CDR2 SASEGT, per germline. The CDR3 is CASRADRVSYNEQFF. In nucleotides, the CDR3 is TGTGCCAGCAGGGCGGACAGGGTGTCCTACAATGAGCAGTTCTTC.

CDR3 amino acids: CASTRTVYGYEQYF. The CDR3 region has the DNA TGTGCCAGCACTCGGACAGTATACGGGTACGAGCAGTACTTC. The rearrangement links TRBV6-5 to TRBJ2-7, with a tentative D call TRBD1 (6 bases). Germline values: CDR1 MNHEY, CDR2 SVGAGI. The CDR3 is 14 amino acids. The V end was cut by 7 bases, the J end by 4 bases, with 17 bases between.

The rearrangement uses TRBV6-5 and TRBJ2-7; tentative D call: TRBD1 (6 bases). The CDR3 has 13 residues. Trimming left V 8 bases short and J 2 bases short, with 13 bases between. Germline V CDR1 and CDR2: MNHEY, SVGAGI. The CDR3 DNA follows: TGTGCCAGCTCCCGGACAGAAACCTACGAGCAGTACTTC. Its translation: CASSRTETYEQYF.

This chain joins TRBV11-1 and TRBJ1-2; D call uncertain. The V gene's germline CDR1 is SGHAT and CDR2 FQDESV (reference sequence). This CDR3 spans 13 amino acids. The V end lost 1 base, the J end lost 2 bases, and 5 bases lay between the germline ends. The DNA of the CDR3 is TGTGCCAGCAGCTTAGGAGAAAACTATGGCTACACCTTC. Amino acids: CASSLGENYGYTF.

The chain couples TRBV4-1 to TRBJ1-3, with D hard to call. Per germline, CDR1 MGHRA and CDR2 YSYEKL. The V end was cut by 2 bases, the J end by 0 bases, with 11 bases between. The CDR3 is 16 residues long. The CDR3 nucleotides read TGCGCCAGCAGCCAACAAAATAGTCGCTCTGGAAACACCATATATTTT. Translation: CASSQQNSRSGNTIYF.

This chain joins TRBV29-1 and TRBJ1-1; D perhaps matches TRBD1 (6 bases). The germline V and J ends were trimmed by 3 bases and 6 bases, with 23 bases remaining between them. The CDR3 runs 16 residues. Per the germline V gene, CDR1 is SQVTM and CDR2 is ANQGSEA. The CDR3 DNA reads TGCAGCGTTGACGGACCTACGACAGGCCGGGTTTCTGAAGCTTTCTTT. This gives the protein CSVDGPTTGRVSEAFF.

The chain links TRBV2 to TRBJ1-1, with 7 bases identical to TRBD1. Germline V lookup: CDR1 SNHLY, CDR2 FYNNEI. The CDR3 sequence is 14 residues long. V gave up 5 bases and J gave up 3 bases; unmatched junction bases: 6. CDR3 amino acids: CASSSGQGDTEAFF. CDR3 nucleotide sequence: TGTGCCAGCAGTTCCGGGCAGGGGGACACTGAAGCTTTCTTT. Full variable domain (outside the CDR3, taken from reference TRBV2 and TRBJ1-1): EPEVTQTPSHQVTQMGQEVILRCVPISNHLYFYWYRQILGQKVEFLVSFYNNEISEKSEIFDDQFSVERPDGSNFTLKIRSTKLEDSAMYFCASSSGQGDTEAFFGQGTRLTVV.

This chain uses TRBV7-3 with TRBJ2-5, with 8 bases lining up with TRBD1. CDR1 and CDR2 from the germline V gene are SGHTA and FQGTGA. V was clipped by 5 bases and J by 3 bases; unmatched bases: 2. This CDR3 region has 13 residues. The CDR3 region has the DNA TGTGCCAGCAGCACGGACAGGGAAGAGACCCAGTACTTC. This codes for CASSTDREETQYF.

This clone came up once. This chain joins TRBV11-2 and TRBJ2-7; D uncertain. Germline V gene sequence: CDR1 SGHAT, CDR2 FQNNGV. The CDR3 consists of 11 residues. The V end lost 0 bases, the J end lost 4 bases, and 1 base lay between the germline ends. CDR3 nucleotides: TGTGCCAGCAGCTTAGAGTACGAGCAGTACTTC. Encoded protein: CASSLEYEQYF.

V usage is TRBV19 and J usage is TRBJ2-6; a possible D gene is TRBD1 (6 bases). Trimming removed 4 bases at V and 4 bases at J, with 11 bases between. Germline V gene sequence: CDR1 LNHDA, CDR2 SQIVND (reference sequence). The CDR3 is 15 amino acids. The CDR3 spells CASSTTGPGANVLTF. Here the CDR3 DNA reads TGTGCCAGTAGTACAACAGGGCCAGGGGCCAACGTCCTGACTTTC.

The gene calls are TRBV2 and TRBJ1-2, with D perhaps TRBD1 (5 bases). Germline-derived CDR1 and CDR2 are SNHLY and FYNNEI. Between the trimmed V and J ends, which lost 7 bases and 5 bases, there was a span of 14 bases. The CDR3 totals 13 residues. The CDR3 protein is CASTLTGGYGYTF. CDR3 DNA sequence: TGTGCCAGCACCCTAACGGGGGGGTATGGCTACACCTTC.

This clone turned up a few times. The chain is built from TRBV28 and TRBJ2-2; 13 bases agree with TRBD2. The ends lost 2 bases at V and 5 bases at J; junction bases unmatched: 5. Germline lookup yields CDR1 MDHEN and CDR2 SYDVKM. The CDR3 covers 17 residues. CDR3 in amino acids: CASSLTGLAGRTGELFF. The CDR3 DNA sequence: TGTGCCAGCAGTTTAACGGGACTAGCGGGACGAACCGGGGAGCTGTTTTTT.

J is TRBJ2-3 and V is TRBV5-1; 7 bases agree with TRBD1. CDR3 length: 14 residues. The germline V gene encodes CDR1 SGHRS and CDR2 YFSETQ. The V segment lost 1 base and the J segment 1 base; nucleotides outside the gene matches: 0. CDR3 region: CASSLQGGTDTQYF. The CDR3 coding sequence is TGCGCCAGCAGCTTGCAGGGGGGCACAGATACGCAGTATTTT.

In the case of this clone: This sample includes further DNA sequences coding for the same CDR3. This chain uses TRBV14 with TRBJ2-3; D remains ambiguous. The length of the CDR3 is 13 residues. Trimming removed 6 bases from V and 1 base from J, with 8 bases in between. From germline, CDR1 is SGHDN and CDR2 FVKESK. CDR3 coding DNA: TGTGCCAGCAGACCCAGCGGCACAGATACGCAGTATTTT. Translating gives CASRPSGTDTQYF.

The V call is TRBV6-1, the J call TRBJ2-7, with D perhaps TRBD2 (7 bases). This CDR3 contains 12 residues. Germline lookup yields CDR1 MNHNS and CDR2 SASEGT. V lost 6 bases and J 5 bases, leaving 11 bases between the germline ends. CDR3 sequence reads: CASRGGHHEQYF. CDR3 DNA: TGTGCCAGCAGGGGGGGGCACCACGAGCAGTACTTC.

J is TRBJ2-3 and V is TRBV10-3; TRBD2 matches at 8 bases. In germline, CDR1 is ENHRY, CDR2 SYGVKD. V was pared by 9 bases and J by 2 bases, with 7 bases of the junction left unmatched. The CDR3 consists of 14 residues. Here the CDR3 DNA reads TGTGCCATAGGGACTAGGGGGTCCACAGATACGCAGTATTTT. It specifies CAIGTRGSTDTQYF.

CDR3 amino acids: CASSEVVRGGNEQFF. In DNA, the CDR3 is TGTGCCAGCAGTGAAGTTGTGCGGGGGGGCAATGAGCAGTTCTTC. The J gene is TRBJ2-1, the V gene TRBV6-1, with 9 positions matching TRBD2. The CDR3 extends over 15 amino acids. V dropped 1 base and J dropped 6; count of bases not matched to a gene: 4. CDR1 and CDR2 from the germline V gene are MNHNS and SASEGT.

The rearrangement joins TRBV6-5 to TRBJ2-5, with 9 positions matching TRBD2. The DNA end lines up better with TRBJ2-7; the J call may be wrong. From germline, CDR1 is MNHEY and CDR2 SVGAGI. The CDR3 totals 16 residues. The CDR3 DNA follows: TGTGCCAGCAGTTACTCTGGGACTAGCAGCTACTACGAGCAGTACTTC. It specifies CASSYSGTSSYYEQYF.